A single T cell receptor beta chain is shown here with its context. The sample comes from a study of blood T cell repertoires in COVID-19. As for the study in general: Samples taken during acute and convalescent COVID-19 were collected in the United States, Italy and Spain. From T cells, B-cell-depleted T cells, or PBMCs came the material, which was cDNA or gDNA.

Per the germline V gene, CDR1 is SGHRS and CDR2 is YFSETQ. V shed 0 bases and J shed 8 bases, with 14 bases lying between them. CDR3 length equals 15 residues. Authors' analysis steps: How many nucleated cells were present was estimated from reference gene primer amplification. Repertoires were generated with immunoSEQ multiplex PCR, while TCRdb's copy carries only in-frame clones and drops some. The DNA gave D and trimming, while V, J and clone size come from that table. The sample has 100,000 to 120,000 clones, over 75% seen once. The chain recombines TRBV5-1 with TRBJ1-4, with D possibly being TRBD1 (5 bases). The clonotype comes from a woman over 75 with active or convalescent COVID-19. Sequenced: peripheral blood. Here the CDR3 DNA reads TGCGCCAGCAGCTTGGAGGAGACAGTGTCAGAAAAACTGTTTTTT. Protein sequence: CASSLEETVSEKLFF.